These T cell receptor beta chains were read from a single sample in a study of cytomegalovirus exposure and HLA in healthy donors. The protocol was immunoSEQ multiplex PCR, while the TCRdb copy is restricted to in-frame clones and leaves out a portion. The sample includes tens of thousands of clones, 60% to 85% of them seen just once. Sequencing used PBMCs. These receptors originate from a male donor in good health and CMV-seropositive. Each CDR3 is given with its conserved first and last residue. The order of the fields is D gene, V gene, J gene, clone size, CDR3 protein, CDR3 DNA. D genes are given only for firm matches. Size is stated for part of the rows, as once, few or many counts, or as a class when the clone is expanded.

-,TRBV6-1,TRBJ2-3,few,CASSEWADTDTQYF,TGTGCCAGCAGTGAGTGGGCTGACACAGATACGCAGTATTTT
TRBD1,TRBV2,TRBJ2-2,-,CASRQGANTGELFF,TGTGCCAGCAGGCAGGGGGCGAACACCGGGGAGCTGTTTTTT
-,TRBV7-2,TRBJ2-3,-,CASSPAVTFTDTQYF,TGTGCCAGCTCCCCGGCGGTTACTTTCACAGATACGCAGTATTTT
-,TRBV6-6,TRBJ2-3,-,CASSPFSGSSTDTQYF,TGTGCCAGCAGCCCGTTTTCGGGGTCTAGCACAGATACGCAGTATTTT
-,TRBV7-9,TRBJ1-6,-,CASSLGGDSPLHF,TGTGCCAGCAGCTTAGGGGGAGATTCACCCCTCCACTTT
TRBD1,TRBV7-6,TRBJ1-2,-,CASSFGRQGKDYGYTF,TGTGCCAGCAGCTTCGGTCGACAGGGAAAGGACTATGGCTACACCTTC
-,TRBV7-2,TRBJ2-1,-,CASSFYSEQFF,TGTGCCAGCAGCTTTTACTCTGAGCAGTTCTTC
-,TRBV7-9,TRBJ2-7,-,CASSLGQSSYEQYF,TGTGCCAGCAGCTTAGGACAGAGCTCCTACGAGCAGTACTTC
-,TRBV4-1,TRBJ1-4,-,CASSQEGRRGEKLFF,TGCGCCAGCAGCCAAGAGGGCAGGCGGGGTGAAAAACTGTTTTTT
-,TRBV6-5,TRBJ2-7,-,CASSYSTRGYEQYF,TGTGCCAGCAGTTACTCGACCCGAGGGTACGAGCAGTACTTC
TRBD2,TRBV6-5,TRBJ2-7,-,CASSYGGLAGTYEQYF,TGTGCCAGCAGTTACGGTGGGCTAGCGGGGACCTACGAGCAGTACTTC
-,TRBV18,TRBJ1-2,few,CASSPAAQGGYTF,TGTGCCAGCTCACCCGCCGCTCAGGGTGGCTACACCTTC
-,TRBV28,TRBJ2-7,few,CASSLWAEGLEQYF,TGTGCCAGCAGTTTATGGGCGGAGGGGCTCGAGCAGTACTTC
TRBD2,TRBV7-6,TRBJ2-7,-,CASSFSGYQWNEQYF,TGTGCCAGCAGCTTTAGCGGGTACCAGTGGAACGAGCAGTACTTC
-,TRBV18,TRBJ1-4,-,CASSPGTNEKLFF,TGTGCCAGCTCACCCGGAACTAATGAAAAACTGTTTTTT
TRBD2,TRBV11-2,TRBJ2-7,-,CASSLILSGSSYEQYF,TGTGCCAGCAGCTTAATTCTAAGCGGGAGTTCCTACGAGCAGTACTTC
-,TRBV7-6,TRBJ2-5,-,CASTRFLGALGETQYF,TGTGCCAGCACCCGCTTCCTGGGCGCCCTGGGAGAGACCCAGTACTTC
TRBD1,TRBV30,TRBJ2-3,-,CAWSQGVGAGENF,TGTGCCTGGAGCCAGGGGGTTGGGGCAGGGGAGAATTTT
TRBD1,TRBV2,TRBJ1-6,-,CASSEGRDRAHF,TGTGCCAGCAGTGAAGGCCGGGACAGGGCTCACTTT
TRBD1,TRBV5-6,TRBJ2-7,-,CASSSRGQGSYEQYF,TGTGCCAGCAGCTCAAGGGGACAGGGATCCTACGAGCAGTACTTC
-,TRBV6-8,TRBJ1-1,-,CASSYSWDYRTEAFF,TGTGCCAGCAGTTACTCTTGGGACTATAGAACTGAAGCTTTCTTT
TRBD2,TRBV11-3,TRBJ2-5,-,CASSPGTSGKETQYF,TGTGCCAGCAGCCCCGGGACTAGCGGTAAAGAGACCCAGTACTTC
TRBD2,TRBV2,TRBJ2-3,once,CASWGLAGEGGTDTQYF,TGTGCCAGCTGGGGACTAGCGGGAGAAGGTGGCACAGATACGCAGTATTTT
-,TRBV10-3,TRBJ1-2,-,CAISERVGALGYGYTF,TGTGCCATCAGTGAAAGAGTGGGGGCTCTGGGCTATGGCTACACCTTC
-,TRBV5-6,TRBJ2-6,few,CASSFNSGANVLTF,TGTGCCAGCAGCTTTAACTCTGGGGCCAACGTCCTGACTTTC
TRBD1,TRBV4-1,TRBJ1-1,-,CASSPTGGFDAEAFF,TGCGCCAGCAGCCCGACAGGGGGATTTGACGCTGAAGCTTTCTTT
-,TRBV7-2,TRBJ1-6,-,CASSLKGGIRYSPLHF,TGTGCCAGCAGCTTAAAAGGAGGGATTAGGTATTCACCCCTCCACTTT
TRBD2,TRBV11-1,TRBJ2-5,few,CASSLHATGGEEAQYF,TGTGCCAGCAGCTTACACGCAACGGGAGGTGAGGAGGCCCAGTACTTC
TRBD2,TRBV6-1,TRBJ2-2,-,CASSGGLVITGELFF,TGTGCCAGCAGTGGAGGACTAGTCATCACCGGGGAGCTGTTTTTT
TRBD1,TRBV12-5,TRBJ2-7,-,CASGFDHRGIELYEQYF,TGTGCTAGTGGTTTCGATCACAGGGGAATAGAGCTGTACGAGCAGTACTTC
TRBD2,TRBV7-3,TRBJ2-1,-,CASSKLAGTYNEQFF,TGTGCCAGCAGCAAGCTAGCGGGTACTTACAATGAGCAGTTCTTC
-,TRBV11-2,TRBJ1-1,-,CASSLDGTGGYTEAFF,TGTGCCAGCAGCTTAGATGGCACGGGGGGGTACACTGAAGCTTTCTTT
-,TRBV9,TRBJ1-5,many,CASSVDGRPSNQPQHF,TGTGCCAGCAGCGTAGATGGCCGTCCGAGCAATCAGCCCCAGCATTTT
TRBD1,TRBV28,TRBJ2-7,-,CASRGRDRDYEQYF,TGTGCCAGCAGGGGACGGGACAGGGACTACGAGCAGTACTTC
TRBD2,TRBV5-6,TRBJ2-2,few,CASSLATSGGNTGELFF,TGTGCCAGCAGCTTGGCAACTAGCGGGGGGAACACCGGGGAGCTGTTTTTT
-,TRBV7-2,TRBJ1-2,-,CASSRTTGTNYGYTF,TGTGCCAGCAGCCGAACGACAGGAACAAACTATGGCTACACCTTC
TRBD1,TRBV11-3,TRBJ2-1,-,CASSVDRVGHNEQFF,TGTGCCAGCAGCGTGGACAGGGTCGGCCACAATGAGCAGTTCTTC
TRBD1,TRBV5-4,TRBJ2-1,-,CASSSTGLEQFF,TGTGCCAGCAGCTCGACAGGGCTTGAGCAGTTCTTC